One sample yielded the 13 T cell receptor beta chains listed below, sequenced in a study of T cells in Graves' hyperthyroidism and ophthalmopathy. RNA transcripts were the template for amplifying TCR beta CDR3 regions. During a first-round RT-PCR of the TCR CDR3, the HTBI primer set was used. TCRdb redid the calling of the multiplex PCR reads with MiXCR, one entry per CDR3 protein. The repertoire has hundreds of thousands of distinct CDR3 sequences, around 20% of them found once; the top ten carry roughly 60%. The sample comprised blood. The receptors were sampled from a man aged 25 to 40 with Graves' ophthalmopathy.

This clonotype has at least ten counts. CDR3 residues: CASSQGGGRADETQYF. DNA for the CDR3: TGTGCCAGCAGCCAAGGAGGCGGGAGGGCCGATGAGACCCAGTACTTC. This chain links TRBV4-2 with TRBJ2-5; TRBD2 matches at 9 bases. The CDR3 runs to 16 residues. Germline CDR1 is LGHNA and CDR2 is YNFKEQ. V was clipped by 1 base and J by 5 bases; unmatched bases: 8.

This clonotype was recorded at least ten times. The chain's CDR3 is CASSVVTFGGAEAFF. CDR3 nucleotides: TGTGCCAGCAGCGTAGTGACCTTTGGAGGCGCTGAAGCTTTCTTT. The chain uses TRBV9 and TRBJ1-1; the D is unclear. Germline V CDR1 and CDR2: SGDLS, YYNGEE. The CDR3 is made up of 15 amino acids. The V and J ends lost 0 bases and 6 bases respectively, with 15 bases between them.

This clonotype appeared many times. The rearrangement joins TRBV28 to TRBJ1-4; 9 bases are a match to TRBD1. Trimming at V came to 6 bases and at J to 5 bases, leaving 13 bases not matched to a gene. The CDR3 length is 17 residues. Germline CDR1 and CDR2: MDHEN and SYDVKM. This CDR3 is CASRSDYRGPPNEKLFF. CDR3 coding DNA: TGTGCCAGCAGGAGCGACTACAGGGGGCCTCCCAATGAAAAACTGTTTTTT.

The rearrangement uses TRBV10-1 and TRBJ2-5; 14 positions match TRBD2. V gave up 7 bases and J gave up 5 bases; unmatched junction bases: 12. CDR1 is WNHNN and CDR2 is SYGVQD in the germline V gene (reference sequence). The CDR3 consists of 17 residues. The CDR3 here is CASTGGLAGVMSETQYF. The CDR3 region has the DNA TGCGCCAGCACCGGGGGACTAGCGGGAGTTATGTCGGAGACCCAGTACTTC.

Ten or more counts support this clonotype. The genes are TRBV28 and TRBJ2-3, with unresolved D. The CDR3 runs to 15 residues. CDR1 and CDR2 (germline): MDHEN, SYDVKM. Trimming left V 2 bases short and J 5 bases short, with 14 bases between. CDR3 nucleotide sequence: TGTGCCAGCAGTTTACCCCAGGACGGCGGAGATACGCAGTATTTT. As protein: CASSLPQDGGDTQYF.

On this clonotype: A much larger clone sits a single nucleotide away, making a read error possible. Here the CDR3 omits its conserved ending phenylalanine or tryptophan, so a read error is the likely source. The genes are TRBV12-3 or TRBV12-4 and TRBJ2-1; the D is unclear. This CDR3 has 14 residues. Trimming pared 0 bases from V and 10 bases from J, leaving 13 bases between. CDR3 DNA: TGTGCCAGCAGTTTAGCTACAGCGCGTTCGGAGCAGTTCCTC. Its protein is CASSLATARSEQFL.

This clonotype turned up a few times. DNA for the CDR3: TGTGCCAGCAGCCATCGAGGGTTGAACACTGAAGCTTTCTTT. It yields the protein CASSHRGLNTEAFF. The chain couples TRBV11-2 to TRBJ1-1, with D unresolved. The CDR3 runs to 14 residues. Trimming cost V 5 bases and J 0 bases, with 10 bases left between them. Germline values: CDR1 SGHAT, CDR2 FQNNGV. Looking up the rest from reference TRBV11-2 and TRBJ1-1 gives the full variable domain: EAGVAQSPRYKIIEKRQSVAFWCNPISGHATLYWYQQILGQGPKLLIQFQNNGVVDDSQLPKDRFSAERLKGVDSTLKIQPAKLEDSAVYLCASSHRGLNTEAFFGQGTRLTVV.

CDR3 sequence (DNA): TGTGCCAGCAGATCAGGGGGCTCCAACACCGGGGAGCTGTTTTTT. This translates into CASRSGGSNTGELFF. The chain employs TRBV6-1 and TRBJ2-2; TRBD1 agrees at 8 bases. The CDR3 totals 15 residues. Germline CDR1 MNHNS, CDR2 SASEGT. J gave up 2 bases and V 6 bases, and 5 bases lay outside the gene matches.

This chain joins TRBV7-6 and TRBJ2-2; D is uncertain. Per the germline V gene, CDR1 is SGHVS and CDR2 is FNYEAQ. Trimming left V 1 base short and J 5 bases short, with 8 bases between. This CDR3 is 14 amino acids long. CDR3 loop: CASSLVGRTGELFF. The DNA for the CDR3 is TGTGCCAGCAGCTTAGTGGGCAGGACCGGGGAGCTGTTTTTT.

This clonotype was found many times. The CDR3 loop is CSARDFGWTSGYTDTQYF. In nucleotides, the CDR3 is TGCAGTGCTAGAGATTTCGGGTGGACTAGCGGATACACAGATACGCAGTATTTT. The V and J genes are TRBV20-1 and TRBJ2-3; 10 bases agree with TRBD2. CDR3 length: 18 residues. Germline V gene lookup returns CDR1 DFQATT and CDR2 SNEGSKA (reference sequence). The V segment lost 0 bases and the J segment 2 bases; nucleotides outside the gene matches: 11.

The chain links TRBV7-2 to TRBJ2-3; 7 nucleotides align to TRBD2. The CDR3 covers 18 residues. Looked up from germline, CDR1 is SGHTA and CDR2 is FQGNSA. After removal of 5 bases from V and 2 bases from J, the junction contained 16 bases not matched to a gene. The CDR3 sequence: CASSPRGLASGSTDTQYF. As DNA, the CDR3 is TGTGCCAGCAGCCCTAGGGGCTTGGCTAGCGGTTCCACAGATACGCAGTATTTT.

There are a few counts of this clonotype. V is TRBV12-3 or TRBV12-4 and J is TRBJ2-1; D is uncertain. The CDR3 contains 15 residues. V was trimmed by 0 bases and J by 4 bases, leaving 10 bases between them. For the CDR3, the DNA is TGTGCCAGCAGTTTAGCGGGGTCTGGTTACAATGAGCAGTTCTTC. Its protein is CASSLAGSGYNEQFF.

The chain uses TRBV4-1 and TRBJ2-1, with D possibly being TRBD1 or TRBD2 (5 bases each). This CDR3 comprises 15 residues. V shed 0 bases and J shed 7 bases, with 13 bases lying between them. Per the germline V gene, CDR1 is MGHRA and CDR2 is YSYEKL. CDR3 bases: TGCGCCAGCAGCCAAGATTCCAGGGACGGAAATGAGCAGTTCTTC. This translates into CASSQDSRDGNEQFF.